The present TCR beta chain was sequenced within a study of blood T cell repertoires in COVID-19. Overall study context: The United States, Italy and Spain supplied acute and convalescent COVID-19 samples. T cells, B-cell-depleted T cells, or PBMCs provided the cDNA or gDNA that served as material.

Study processing details: Scientists estimated how many nucleated cells there were by amplifying reference gene primers. Sequencing used immunoSEQ multiplex PCR; TCRdb keeps in-frame clones, though not all of them. The V and J calls and clone size are taken from that table; D and trimming were inferred from the DNA. Here the sample spans tens of thousands of clones, over 75% being singletons. The receptor was isolated from a human donor in a cohort sampled during active COVID-19. The specimen was peripheral blood.

CDR3: CASSLFGQGFGYTF. The CDR3 DNA follows: TGTGCCAGCAGTTTATTCGGACAGGGGTTTGGCTACACCTTC. The chain uses TRBV27 and TRBJ1-2; 9 bases match TRBD1. The germline gives CDR1 MNHEY, CDR2 SMNVEV (reference sequence). V trimming: 1 base; J trimming: 7 bases; junction bases outside the gene matches: 4. The CDR3 has 14 residues.